This T cell receptor (beta chain) was captured in a study of tissue T cells after allogeneic stem cell transplantation. With V trimmed by 4 bases and J by 1 base, 6 bases remained unmatched. The CDR3 has 16 amino acids. Germline values: CDR1 SGHLS, CDR2 HYDKME. Study observations and caveats: Tissue-detected TCR repertoire was only partly captured by blood and spleen T cells.

As regards this clone: Its specificity is not known. Genes and germline come from the mouse. Read coverage stops 1 residue before the CDR3 terminus; the germline J gene supplies the remainder.

Sequenced by immunoSEQ multiplex PCR; TCRdb stores in-frame clones only, minus some. The sample includes tens of thousands of clones, 73% of them seen just once. Sequencing was performed on sorted cells pooled from one or two spleens. This chain uses TRBV12-2 with TRBJ2-5; 11 nucleotides agree with TRBD2. The receptor's source is a pool of C57BL/6 mice in good health. The chain's CDR3 is CASSTGGAPDQDTQYF. The part of the CDR3 DNA that was read is TGTGCCAGCTCAACTGGGGGGGCGCCTGACCAAGACACCCAGTAC. Full variable domain (missing parts from reference TRBV12-2 and TRBJ2-5): NSGVVQSPRYIIKGKGERSILKCIPISGHLSVAWYQQTQGQELKFFIQHYDKMERDKGNLPSRFSVQQFDDYHSEMNMSALELEDSAVYFCASSTGGAPDQDTQYFGPGTRLLVL.